The TCR beta chain described here comes from a study of blood T cell repertoires in COVID-19. Assay used: immunoSEQ multiplex PCR; TCRdb lists only in-frame clones, some missing. The profile shows under 250,000 clones, approximately 86% of them singletons. The germline CDR1 and CDR2 sequences are SGHVS and FQNEAQ. The CDR3 sequence is 14 residues long. Trimming left V 4 bases short and J 8 bases short, with 17 bases between. This TCR was sampled from a woman aged 60-75 years who had recovered from COVID-19. Specimen: peripheral blood. The chain couples TRBV7-8 to TRBJ1-2; D perhaps matches TRBD1 (5 bases). The CDR3 nucleotides are TGTGCCAGCAGCTCAGCGGGGCAGGGATTAGGCTACACCTTC. Its protein product is CASSSAGQGLGYTF.